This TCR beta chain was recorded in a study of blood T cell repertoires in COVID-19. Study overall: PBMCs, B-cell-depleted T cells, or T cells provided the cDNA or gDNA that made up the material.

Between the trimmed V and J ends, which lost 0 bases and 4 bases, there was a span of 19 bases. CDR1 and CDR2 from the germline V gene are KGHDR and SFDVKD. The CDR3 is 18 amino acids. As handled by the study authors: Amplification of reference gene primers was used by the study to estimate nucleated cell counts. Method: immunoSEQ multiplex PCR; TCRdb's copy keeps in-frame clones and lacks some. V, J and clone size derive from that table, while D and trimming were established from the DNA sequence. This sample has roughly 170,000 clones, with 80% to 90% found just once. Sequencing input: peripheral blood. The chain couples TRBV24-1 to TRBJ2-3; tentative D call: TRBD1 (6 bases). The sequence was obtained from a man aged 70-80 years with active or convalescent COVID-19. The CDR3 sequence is CATSDLIVRHRVADTQYF. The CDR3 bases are TGTGCCACCAGTGATTTGATCGTCCGGCACAGGGTGGCAGATACGCAGTATTTT.